The 9 T cell receptor beta chains given below trace back to one sample, sequenced in a study of cytomegalovirus exposure and HLA in healthy donors. Sequenced by immunoSEQ multiplex PCR; TCRdb stores in-frame clones only, minus some. This sample has approximately 280,000 clones; 80% to 90% occur once, and the top ten carry 0.9% to 1.1%. Sequences were obtained from PBMCs. The receptors originated from a woman aged 18-29 years in good health and CMV-seronegative.

The chain uses TRBV6-4 and TRBJ2-1; the D is unclear. Germline CDR1 is MRHNA and CDR2 is SNTAGT. V was clipped by 2 bases and J by 1 base, with 12 bases between them. This CDR3 comprises 16 residues. The CDR3 DNA follows: TGTGCCAGCAGTGACAAATTTCGCGGTTCCTACAATGAGCAGTTCTTC. Its translation is CASSDKFRGSYNEQFF.

This chain uses TRBV10-1 with TRBJ2-2, with 9 bases matching TRBD1. This CDR3 spans 13 amino acids. The V and J ends lost 5 bases and 6 bases, in that order; junction bases with no gene match: 1. From germline, CDR1 is WNHNN and CDR2 SYGVQD (reference sequence). CDR3 protein: CASSWDRAGELFF. Here the CDR3 DNA reads TGCGCCAGCAGTTGGGACAGGGCCGGGGAGCTGTTTTTT.

This chain connects TRBV6-1 to TRBJ2-1; 7 nucleotides align to TRBD2. Germline trimming cut 2 bases from V and 0 bases from J; bases unmatched to any gene: 4. CDR1 and CDR2 from the germline V gene are MNHNS and SASEGT. This CDR3 is built from 16 residues. The CDR3 region is CASSEFRLASYNEQFF. The CDR3 DNA reads as TGTGCCAGCAGTGAATTTAGACTAGCCTCCTACAATGAGCAGTTCTTC.

The V call is TRBV19, the J call TRBJ1-5; 9 bases agree with TRBD1. The V gene end was trimmed by 6 bases and the J gene end by 7 bases; junction bases not matched to a gene: 10. Germline CDR1 and CDR2: LNHDA and SQIVND (reference sequence). The CDR3 loop spans 15 amino acids. The CDR3 nucleotides read TGTGCCAGTAGGAAGGGGGACAGGGCAACCCAGCCCCAGCATTTT. The encoded protein is CASRKGDRATQPQHF.

In DNA form, the CDR3 reads TGTGCCAGCTCAACAGGATGGAGCGGGAGGGCCGAAGATACGCAGTATTTT. The encoded protein is CASSTGWSGRAEDTQYF. This chain uses TRBV18 with TRBJ2-3, with 10 nucleotides matching TRBD2. There are 17 residues in the CDR3. With V trimmed by 5 bases and J by 5 bases, 13 bases remained unmatched. Germline V gene data show CDR1 as KGHSH and CDR2 as LQKENI.

The rearrangement uses TRBV18 and TRBJ1-5; TRBD1 agrees at 11 bases. Looked up from germline, CDR1 is KGHSH and CDR2 is LQKENI. This CDR3 spans 16 amino acids. The V gene end was trimmed by 3 bases and the J gene end by 4 bases; junction bases not matched to a gene: 5. The CDR3 loop reads CASSPRGTGGNQPQHF. CDR3 DNA sequence: TGTGCCAGCTCACCTAGAGGGACAGGGGGTAATCAGCCCCAGCATTTT.

With regard to this clone: As the CDR3 is not closed by the conserved phenylalanine or tryptophan, this likely results from a read error. It is unclear where the CDR3 begins or ends on the DNA, so no DNA is shown, and the CDR3 is as TCRdb lists it. The chain recombines TRBV4-1 with TRBJ1-1; the D call TRBD1 from the table was never checked on the DNA. The CDR3 is 16 amino acids long, termini counted. Per germline, CDR1 MGHRA and CDR2 YSYEKL. CDR3 residues: CASSQTAGTGLGTRVS.

This chain uses TRBV5-1 with TRBJ2-2; tentatively, D is TRBD1 (6 bases). The CDR3 sequence is 16 residues long. Germline V gene data show CDR1 as SGHRS and CDR2 as YFSETQ. V lost 4 bases and J lost 2, with 15 bases in between. The CDR3 coding sequence is TGCGCCAGCAGCCTCCGACAGGTTCTTAACACCGGGGAGCTGTTTTTT. This translates into CASSLRQVLNTGELFF.

The CDR3 region is CASRGPGTGGERWDEQYF. DNA for the CDR3: TGTGCCAGTAGGGGGCCCGGGACAGGGGGCGAAAGATGGGACGAGCAGTACTTC. The chain employs TRBV19 and TRBJ2-7, with 12 nucleotides matching TRBD1. CDR1 and CDR2 from the germline V gene are LNHDA and SQIVND (reference sequence). V dropped 6 bases and J dropped 5; count of bases not matched to a gene: 17. This CDR3 region has 18 residues.